This TCR beta chain was recorded in a study of cytomegalovirus exposure and HLA in healthy donors. Across the whole study: Earlier work reported approximately 100 million unique TCR beta sequences from about 180 million T cells. Study-wide points: There were a few CMV-associated chains whose specificity for CMV antigens was confirmed in vitro. Later findings reportedly placed an Asian-associated ancestry cluster below the approximately 650-donor mean for N-insertions. Accounts indicate the classifier identified cytomegalovirus status with strong specificity and sensitivity.

With regard to this clone: Its matching antigen is unknown.

V lost 7 bases to trimming and J lost 2 bases, with 18 bases between them. The length of the CDR3 is 15 residues. Germline CDR1 SGHNT, CDR2 YYREEE (reference sequence). The PCR ran on 60 Vbeta and 13 Jbeta primers. Data came from immunoSEQ multiplex PCR; TCRdb stores just in-frame clones and leaves some out. Among 70,000 to 95,000 clones listed, less than 65% were seen once. The sample consisted of PBMCs. The chain carries TRBV5-4 and TRBJ1-1; possible D gene TRBD1, 6 bases. The sequence was collected from a woman in her thirties in good health and CMV-seropositive. CDR3 bases: TGTGCCAGCCAAGCTTCCCCCAGGGGCAACACTGAAGCTTTCTTT. Its translation: CASQASPRGNTEAFF.